This passage covers 3 T cell receptor beta chains from one sample sequenced in a study of T cell changes during pregnancy in multiple sclerosis. Some clones are missing from TCRdb's copy, which holds only in-frame ones; the method was immunoSEQ multiplex PCR. In the table there are about 69,000 clones, approximately 92% of which are singletons. The sample consisted of peripheral blood, taken in the third trimester of pregnancy. The receptor set was obtained from a female donor in good health, enrolled as a control in a pregnancy study.

The chain uses TRBV13 and TRBJ2-1; 7 bases are shared with TRBD2. CDR1 and CDR2 from the germline V gene are PRHDT and FYEKMQ (reference sequence). Germline trimming cut 5 bases from V and 4 bases from J; bases unmatched to any gene: 26. The length of the CDR3 is 21 residues. The CDR3, as DNA: TGTGCCAGCAGCCGCTTCTGGGCTAGCGGAGTAACAACCCCGTCGTACAATGAGCAGTTCTTC. This sequence encodes CASSRFWASGVTTPSYNEQFF.

The chain carries TRBV28 and TRBJ1-2; D is possibly TRBD1 (6 bases). This CDR3 spans 14 amino acids. Germline V lookup: CDR1 MDHEN, CDR2 SYDVKM. Deletions cut 6 bases from V and 3 bases from J, with 14 bases between. CDR3 loop: CASRGQGLDYGYTF. CDR3 sequence (DNA): TGTGCCAGCAGGGGCCAGGGGCTAGACTATGGCTACACCTTC.

The J gene is TRBJ2-1, the V gene TRBV6-5, with TRBD1 matching 9 bases. V was clipped by 4 bases and J by 3 bases; unmatched bases: 1. Germline values: CDR1 MNHEY, CDR2 SVGAGI. The CDR3 is 14 amino acids. The CDR3 spells CASSSGQGYNEQFF. CDR3 bases: TGTGCCAGCAGTTCGGGACAGGGCTACAATGAGCAGTTCTTC.